Included here is one TCR beta chain sequence, with context. Its antigen is not known. The CDR3 loop spans 13 amino acids. Germline V gene sequence: CDR1 GTSNPN, CDR2 SVGIG (reference sequence). Trimming pared 1 base from V and 8 bases from J, leaving 14 bases between. Exposure to brentuximab vedotin varied, and each patient had relapsed following autologous stem cell transplantation. The patients, who had relapsed/refractory classical Hodgkin lymphoma, achieved best responses of complete response, partial response or progressive disease. These data come from a study of PD-1 blockade in classical Hodgkin lymphoma. Study information: Patients received nivolumab 3 mg/kg intravenously every 2 weeks.

Here immunoSEQ multiplex PCR was the method, and the copy in TCRdb shows in-frame clones only, minus some. The data show some 58,000 clones, about 88% seen once. Overall study findings and caveats: Diversity similar to that of newly diagnosed patients was seen at baseline in complete responders. According to reports, newly diagnosed patients had lower baseline TCR diversity than healthy donors, and relapsed/refractory patients had lower baseline TCR diversity still.

The V call is TRBV30, the J call TRBJ1-2, with D unclear. This receptor was identified in a human donor with classical Hodgkin lymphoma. This material consisted of peripheral blood mononuclear cells (PBMCs), taken before the second cycle of nivolumab. Written as DNA, the CDR3 is TGTGCCTGGAGTGAAGGGCTAGGGATAGGCTACACCTTC. It encodes CAWSEGLGIGYTF.